The 30 T cell receptor beta chains presented below share a single source sample, sequenced in a study of cytomegalovirus exposure and HLA in healthy donors. TCRdb's table, derived via immunoSEQ multiplex PCR, lists solely in-frame clones and lacks some. Among about 200,000 clones listed, more than 65% were seen once. The sample was PBMCs. Receptors were obtained from a woman in her 30s in good health and CMV-seropositive.

The rearrangement joins TRBV5-6 to TRBJ1-1; D possibly corresponds to TRBD1 (5 bases). The CDR3 sequence is 14 residues long. Trimming shortened V by 0 bases and J by 3 bases, and 9 bases separated the two germline ends. Germline-derived CDR1 and CDR2 are SGHDT and YYEEEE. The CDR3 DNA sequence: TGTGCCAGCAGCTTGGTTACAGGCCACACTGAAGCTTTCTTT. Its translation is CASSLVTGHTEAFF.

This clone was found a few times. The CDR3 loop is CAWSREEGYTF. CDR3 sequence (DNA): TGTGCCTGGAGCAGGGAGGAAGGCTACACCTTC. V gene TRBV30 combines with J gene TRBJ1-2; D may be TRBD1 (5 bases). The V end lost 3 bases, the J end lost 8 bases, and 10 bases lay between the germline ends. Germline-derived CDR1 and CDR2 are GTSNPN and SVGIG (reference sequence). The CDR3 is 11 residues long.

The chain couples TRBV27 to TRBJ1-1, with D perhaps TRBD1 (5 bases). The CDR3 loop spans 14 amino acids. V was trimmed by 6 bases and J by 1 base, leaving 12 bases between them. CDR1 is MNHEY and CDR2 is SMNVEV in the germline V gene (reference sequence). Written as DNA, the CDR3 is TGTGCCAGCAGGTTAGGGGCAGGGAACACTGAAGCTTTCTTT. This translates into CASRLGAGNTEAFF.

CDR3 sequence: CASSLGQNYEQYF. The DNA of the CDR3 is TGTGCCAGCAGCCTTGGACAGAACTACGAGCAGTACTTC. The gene calls are TRBV7-9 and TRBJ2-7; D is possibly TRBD1 (6 bases). Germline assignment: CDR1 SEHNR and CDR2 FQNEAQ (reference sequence). V lost 5 bases to trimming and J lost 3 bases, with 11 bases between them. The CDR3 runs 13 residues.

This sequence joins TRBV27 and TRBJ2-2; D perhaps matches TRBD2 (6 bases). This CDR3 spans 15 amino acids. The V end was cut by 6 bases, the J end by 4 bases, with 15 bases between. The germline gives CDR1 MNHEY, CDR2 SMNVEV (reference sequence). Here the CDR3 reads CASRFSAGGTGELFF. The CDR3 nucleotides read TGTGCCAGCAGATTCTCGGCCGGGGGCACCGGGGAGCTGTTTTTT.

The V and J genes are TRBV27 and TRBJ2-5, with 8 bases fitting TRBD2. The V and J ends lost 11 bases and 5 bases, in that order; junction bases with no gene match: 13. The germline gives CDR1 MNHEY, CDR2 SMNVEV (reference sequence). The CDR3 consists of 14 residues. The CDR3 region has the DNA TGTGCCGCCTGGGGAGCGGGAGTCGGGGAGACCCAGTACTTC. Translating gives CAAWGAGVGETQYF.

This clone was recorded only once. The chain joins TRBV15 to TRBJ2-1; D might be TRBD2 (5 bases). The ends were cut back, 0 bases at V and 1 base at J, with 10 bases in the middle. Germline CDR1 reads LNHNV; CDR2 reads YYDKDF (reference sequence). CDR3 length: 16 residues. The CDR3 DNA reads TGTGCCACCAGCAGAGATCGCGGGTCGTCCTACAATGAGCAGTTCTTC. Protein sequence: CATSRDRGSSYNEQFF.

CDR3 in amino acids: CATSRDSRQGSPMNTEAFF. The CDR3, as DNA: TGTGCCACCAGCAGAGATTCTAGACAGGGAAGCCCCATGAACACTGAAGCTTTCTTT. The chain uses TRBV15 and TRBJ1-1; 7 bases fit TRBD1. From germline, CDR1 is LNHNV and CDR2 YYDKDF (reference sequence). Trimming took 0 bases from V and 0 from J; bases not matched to a gene: 13. This CDR3 has 19 residues. Complete variable domain (other parts from reference TRBV15 and TRBJ1-1): DAMVIQNPRYQVTQFGKPVTLSCSQTLNHNVMYWYQQKSSQAPKLLFHYYDKDFNNEADTPDNFQSRRPNTSFCFLDIRSPGLGDTAMYLCATSRDSRQGSPMNTEAFFGQGTRLTVV.

The chain has TRBV30 and TRBJ1-1; D remains unclear. The ends were cut back, 2 bases at V and 0 bases at J, with 13 bases in the middle. CDR3 length: 15 residues. Germline CDR1 GTSNPN, CDR2 SVGIG (reference sequence). As DNA, the CDR3 is TGTGCCTGGAGTCTAGACCTAAGTCTGAACACTGAAGCTTTCTTT. Protein sequence: CAWSLDLSLNTEAFF.

This chain uses TRBV19 with TRBJ2-7; 7 bases line up with TRBD2. The CDR3 runs to 14 residues. After removal of 3 bases from V and 4 bases from J, the junction contained 6 bases not matched to a gene. CDR1 is LNHDA and CDR2 is SQIVND in the germline V gene (reference sequence). CDR3 DNA sequence: TGTGCCAGTAGTATTGGCGGGAGCAGGTACGAGCAGTACTTC. Its protein is CASSIGGSRYEQYF.

The chain is built from TRBV4-1 and TRBJ2-7, with TRBD2 identical over 9 bases. The J segment lost 5 bases and the V segment lost 4 bases, leaving 9 bases of the junction unmatched. Per germline, CDR1 MGHRA and CDR2 YSYEKL. The CDR3 is made up of 15 amino acids. CDR3 nucleotide sequence: TGCGCCAGCAGCCTCGAAGCGGGAGGTGGGGACGAGCAGTACTTC. Translation: CASSLEAGGGDEQYF.

The chain employs TRBV5-1 and TRBJ2-3, with TRBD1 matching 9 bases. The germline gives CDR1 SGHRS, CDR2 YFSETQ. CDR3 length: 17 amino acids. The V and J ends lost 0 bases and 10 bases, in that order; junction bases with no gene match: 15. CDR3: CASSLGPGTGNPGPQYF. In DNA, the CDR3 is TGCGCCAGCAGCTTGGGACCCGGGACAGGGAACCCCGGTCCGCAGTATTTT.

This chain links TRBV5-1 with TRBJ1-1, with 7 bases identical to TRBD1. CDR3 size: 15 residues. Germline CDR1 and CDR2: SGHRS and YFSETQ. Trimming at V came to 0 bases and at J to 1 base, leaving 3 bases not matched to a gene. For the CDR3, the DNA is TGCGCCAGCAGCTTGGCCACAGGGGAGAACACTGAAGCTTTCTTT. Translated, it gives CASSLATGENTEAFF.

This clone was recorded once. The chain recombines TRBV5-4 with TRBJ2-7; the match to TRBD2 covers 9 bases. V trimming: 1 base; J trimming: 5 bases; junction bases outside the gene matches: 13. Germline-derived CDR1 and CDR2 are SGHNT and YYREEE (reference sequence). CDR3 length: 17 amino acids. Written as DNA, the CDR3 is TGTGCCAGCAGCTTGCGGGTCGCGGCTAGCGGGATAAACGAGCAGTACTTC. Amino acids: CASSLRVAASGINEQYF.

The chain couples TRBV5-1 to TRBJ2-3; a weak D match, TRBD1 (5 bases). CDR1 and CDR2 from the germline V gene are SGHRS and YFSETQ. V lost 1 base and J 2 bases, leaving 20 bases between the germline ends. This CDR3 is built from 18 residues. The chain's CDR3 is CASSLTIADSRDTDTQYF. The DNA for the CDR3 is TGCGCCAGCAGCTTGACGATAGCCGACAGTAGGGACACAGATACGCAGTATTTT.

V usage is TRBV29-1 and J usage is TRBJ1-5, with a weak D call TRBD1 (6 bases). Trimming stripped 6 bases from V and 3 bases from J, with 12 bases between. This CDR3 region has 13 residues. Germline values: CDR1 SQVTM, CDR2 ANQGSEA. In DNA, the CDR3 is TGCAGCGTAGCAGGGGCCGTCAATCAGCCCCAGCATTTT. This codes for CSVAGAVNQPQHF. The variable domain in full, completed from reference TRBV29-1 and TRBJ1-5, reads SAVISQKPSRDICQRGTSLTIQCQVDSQVTMMFWYRQQPGQSLTLIATANQGSEATYESGFVIDKFPISRPNLTFSTLTVSNMSPEDSSIYLCSVAGAVNQPQHFGDGTRLSIL.

The V gene is TRBV28, the J gene TRBJ1-3; TRBD1 is a possible D gene (6 bases). CDR1 and CDR2 (germline): MDHEN, SYDVKM. This CDR3 contains 13 residues. The V end lost 8 bases, the J end lost 3 bases, and 11 bases lay between the germline ends. The CDR3 sequence is CASGTGNGNTIYF. CDR3 bases: TGTGCCAGCGGAACAGGGAATGGAAACACCATATATTTT.

The chain combines TRBV2 with TRBJ1-1; D is unresolved. The CDR3 runs to 12 residues. Germline CDR1 is SNHLY and CDR2 is FYNNEI. The V gene lost 2 bases and the J gene lost 5 bases, with 6 bases spanning the gap. CDR3 sequence (DNA): TGTGCCAGCAGTGAAAGCGGTACTGAAGCTTTCTTT. It specifies CASSESGTEAFF.

The chain uses TRBV5-1 and TRBJ2-1, with TRBD2 matching 10 bases. Germline trimming cut 2 bases from V and 7 bases from J; bases unmatched to any gene: 6. Germline V gene lookup returns CDR1 SGHRS and CDR2 YFSETQ. This CDR3 contains 15 residues. The CDR3: CASSLTSGDRNEQFF. CDR3 DNA: TGCGCCAGCAGCTTAACTAGCGGGGATAGGAATGAGCAGTTCTTC.

The chain carries TRBV29-1 and TRBJ2-2; TRBD1 aligns across 9 bases. Germline CDR1 and CDR2: SQVTM and ANQGSEA. The CDR3 loop spans 16 amino acids. The J segment lost 3 bases and the V segment lost 4 bases, leaving 9 bases of the junction unmatched. CDR3 sequence: CSVGIPGQGYTGELFF. In DNA form, the CDR3 reads TGCAGCGTTGGGATACCGGGACAGGGCTACACCGGGGAGCTGTTTTTT.

This clone occurred a few times. The chain couples TRBV28 to TRBJ2-7; 10 nucleotides agree with TRBD1. After removal of 3 bases from V and 4 bases from J, the junction contained 6 bases not matched to a gene. CDR3 size: 15 residues. CDR1 is MDHEN, CDR2 SYDVKM, per germline. CDR3 nucleotide sequence: TGTGCCAGCAGTTTTCCGGACAGGGGGGTTTACGAGCAGTACTTC. Its protein product is CASSFPDRGVYEQYF.

The chain uses TRBV27 and TRBJ2-3; 7 positions agree with TRBD2. The V and J ends lost 8 bases and 7 bases, in that order; junction bases with no gene match: 12. Germline V gives CDR1 MNHEY, CDR2 SMNVEV (reference sequence). This CDR3 region has 14 residues. CDR3 residues: CASSGERGMNTQYF. The CDR3 DNA reads as TGTGCCAGCTCGGGGGAGCGGGGAATGAATACGCAGTATTTT.

The rearrangement links TRBV9 to TRBJ1-2, with D perhaps matching TRBD1 (5 bases). Trimming removed 0 bases from V and 6 bases from J, with 21 bases in between. CDR1 is SGDLS, CDR2 YYNGEE, per germline. The CDR3 is 17 residues long. CDR3 nucleotide sequence: TGTGCCAGCAGCGTAGAGCGGGGGAGTCCTCGATCGGATGGCTACACCTTC. It yields the protein CASSVERGSPRSDGYTF.

The rearrangement links TRBV2 to TRBJ2-7; D is perhaps TRBD2 (7 bases). The germline V and J ends were trimmed by 4 bases and 3 bases, with 13 bases remaining between them. In germline, CDR1 is SNHLY, CDR2 FYNNEI. The CDR3 runs to 14 residues. The CDR3 nucleotides read TGTGCCAGCAGTGGGGGGGGCAGAATCTACGAGCAGTACTTC. Encoded protein: CASSGGGRIYEQYF.

The CDR3 coding sequence is TGCGCCAGCAGCTTAGCAGGGGATCAGCCCCAGCATTTT. Translated, it gives CASSLAGDQPQHF. The chain is built from TRBV5-1 and TRBJ1-5, with D perhaps matching TRBD1 (6 bases). Germline CDR1 SGHRS, CDR2 YFSETQ. The CDR3 runs 13 residues. V lost 2 bases, J lost 5 bases, and 8 bases lay in between.

This clone appeared a few times. This chain uses TRBV28 with TRBJ1-2; D is uncertain. V shed 1 base and J shed 5 bases, with 11 bases lying between them. Per the germline V gene, CDR1 is MDHEN and CDR2 is SYDVKM. The CDR3 runs 14 residues. CDR3 DNA: TGTGCCAGCAGTTTATTAGTAGGAGTTTATGGCTACACCTTC. Its protein product is CASSLLVGVYGYTF.

This sequence joins TRBV5-1 and TRBJ2-3; 14 bases match TRBD2. This CDR3 spans 18 amino acids. The V and J ends lost 0 bases and 1 base, in that order; junction bases with no gene match: 4. Germline CDR1 and CDR2: SGHRS and YFSETQ. The CDR3 protein is CASSLAGTSGRGTDTQYF. In DNA, the CDR3 is TGCGCCAGCAGCTTGGCCGGGACTAGCGGGAGAGGCACAGATACGCAGTATTTT.

The chain is built from TRBV2 and TRBJ2-1; 13 nucleotides line up with TRBD2. CDR3 length: 15 amino acids. J was trimmed by 6 bases and V by 6 bases; bases with no gene match: 5. Per the germline V gene, CDR1 is SNHLY and CDR2 is FYNNEI. The DNA for the CDR3 is TGTGCCAGCAGGCAACTAGCGGGAGGGGCCAATGAGCAGTTCTTC. Translation gives CASRQLAGGANEQFF.

The V and J genes are TRBV6-1 and TRBJ2-7, with a tentative D call TRBD1 (5 bases). V lost 8 bases, J lost 6 bases, and 11 bases lay in between. Germline V CDR1 and CDR2: MNHNS, SASEGT. This CDR3 is built from 11 residues. The CDR3 loop reads CASVGRAEQYF. As DNA, the CDR3 is TGTGCCAGCGTGGGCAGGGCCGAGCAGTACTTC.

Only a few counts were recorded for this clone. The chain links TRBV18 to TRBJ1-5; TRBD1 aligns across 7 bases. V gave up 3 bases and J gave up 6 bases; unmatched junction bases: 2. This CDR3 region has 13 residues. Germline assignment: CDR1 KGHSH and CDR2 LQKENI. This CDR3 is CASSPTGVQPQHF. CDR3 in DNA: TGTGCCAGCTCACCCACAGGGGTTCAGCCCCAGCATTTT.